This entry features one TCR beta chain sequence. Antigen unknown. The sample originates from a study of OX40 agonist ivuxolimab in advanced cancers. At the level of the study: The dose-escalation cohort was roughly 84% male, with a mean age of around 60 years, ranging about 20 to 85. Prior anti-PD-1, anti-PD-L1 or anti-CTLA-4 therapy did not bar entry, and more than 35% had some.

Sampling of blood occurred at baseline, cycle 4 day 1, and cycle 7 day 1. Study conclusions and caveats: The specificity for antigen of the expanded peripheral T cells was not determined.

The table came from immunoSEQ multiplex PCR; TCRdb's copy has only in-frame clones and leaves some out. The top ten hold 7.1% of the sample, which has 65,000 to 100,000 clones, 80% to 95% seen once. This CDR3 is built from 16 residues. The germline CDR1 and CDR2 sequences are MDHEN and SYDVKM. V shed 3 bases, J shed 4 bases, and the junction held 9 bases outside the gene matches. The source material was CD4+ or CD8+ T cells sorted from blood, sampled in a trial of the OX40 agonist ivuxolimab. The genes are TRBV28 and TRBJ1-2; 9 positions agree with TRBD1. This receptor was taken from an adult with an advanced solid tumor such as melanoma, head and neck, liver or kidney cancer. CDR3 sequence: CASSFTGTGQSYGYTF. The CDR3 DNA reads TGTGCCAGCAGTTTTACCGGGACAGGGCAGTCCTATGGCTACACCTTC.